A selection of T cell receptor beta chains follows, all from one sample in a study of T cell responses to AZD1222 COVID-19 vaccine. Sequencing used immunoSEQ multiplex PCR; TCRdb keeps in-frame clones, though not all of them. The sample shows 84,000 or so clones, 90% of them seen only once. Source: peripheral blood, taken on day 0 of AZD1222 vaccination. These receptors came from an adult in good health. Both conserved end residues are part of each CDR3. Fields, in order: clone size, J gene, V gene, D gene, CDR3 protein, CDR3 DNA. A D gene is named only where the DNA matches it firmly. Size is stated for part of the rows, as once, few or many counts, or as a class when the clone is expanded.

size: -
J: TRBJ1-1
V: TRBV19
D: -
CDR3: CASSIPPNTEAFF
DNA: TGTGCCAGTAGTATTCCTCCGAACACTGAAGCTTTCTTT

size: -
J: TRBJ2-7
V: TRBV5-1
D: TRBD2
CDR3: CASAGTSAAYEQYF
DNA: TGCGCCAGCGCTGGGACTAGCGCTGCCTACGAGCAGTACTTC

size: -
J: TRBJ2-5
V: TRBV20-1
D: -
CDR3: CSASQAGFGLQETQYF
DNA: TGCAGTGCTAGTCAGGCCGGCTTTGGGCTCCAAGAGACCCAGTACTTC

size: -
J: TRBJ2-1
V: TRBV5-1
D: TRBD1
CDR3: CASSLRDRTIGGYNEQFF
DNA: TGCGCCAGCAGCTTGCGGGACAGGACCATCGGTGGGTACAATGAGCAGTTCTTC

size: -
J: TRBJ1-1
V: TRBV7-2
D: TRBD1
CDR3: CASSPGQGGLNTEAFF
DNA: TGTGCCAGCAGCCCCGGACAGGGGGGGTTGAACACTGAAGCTTTCTTT

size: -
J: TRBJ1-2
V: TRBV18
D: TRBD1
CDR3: CASSPNKDRASPRGYTF
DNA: TGTGCCAGCTCACCTAATAAAGACAGGGCCTCGCCTCGCGGCTACACCTTC

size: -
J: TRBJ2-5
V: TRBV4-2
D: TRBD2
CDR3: CASSRGLAGQETQYF
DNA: TGTGCCAGCAGCCGAGGACTAGCGGGGCAAGAGACCCAGTACTTC

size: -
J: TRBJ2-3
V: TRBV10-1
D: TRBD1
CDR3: CARTGQGTDTQYF
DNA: TGCGCCAGGACGGGACAGGGAACAGATACGCAGTATTTT

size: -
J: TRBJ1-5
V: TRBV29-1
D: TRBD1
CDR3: CSVSGQGDQPQHF
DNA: TGCAGCGTTTCAGGACAGGGGGACCAGCCCCAGCATTTT

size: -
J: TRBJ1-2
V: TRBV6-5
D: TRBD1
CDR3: CASRGTGGLGYTF
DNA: TGTGCCAGCAGAGGGACAGGGGGCCTTGGCTACACCTTC

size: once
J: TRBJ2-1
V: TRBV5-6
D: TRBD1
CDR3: CASSFGTGVPMVYNEQFF
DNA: TGTGCCAGCAGCTTCGGGACAGGGGTGCCGATGGTCTACAATGAGCAGTTCTTC

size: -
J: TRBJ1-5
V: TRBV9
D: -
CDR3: CASSALRDPSNQPQHF
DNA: TGTGCCAGCAGCGCCCTGAGAGATCCTAGCAATCAGCCCCAGCATTTT

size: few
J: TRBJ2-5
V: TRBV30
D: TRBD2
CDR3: CAWRSISGKETQYF
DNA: TGTGCCTGGAGAAGTATTAGCGGGAAAGAGACCCAGTACTTC

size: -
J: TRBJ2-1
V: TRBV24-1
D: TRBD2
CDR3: CATSDPGLAGLQFF
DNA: TGTGCCACCAGTGATCCGGGACTAGCGGGACTTCAGTTCTTC

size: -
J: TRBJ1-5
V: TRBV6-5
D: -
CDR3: CASSSGEGNQPQHF
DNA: TGTGCCAGCAGTTCAGGGGAGGGCAATCAGCCCCAGCATTTT

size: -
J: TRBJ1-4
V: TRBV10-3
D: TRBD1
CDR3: CAISPGTGVEKLFF
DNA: TGTGCCATCAGTCCCGGGACAGGGGTCGAAAAACTGTTTTTT

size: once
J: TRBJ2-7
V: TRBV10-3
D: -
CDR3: CAISLISGRPIDEQYF
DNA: TGTGCCATCAGTCTGATCTCGGGACGGCCCATCGACGAGCAGTACTTC

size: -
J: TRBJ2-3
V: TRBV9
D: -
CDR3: CASSVSGESGTDTQYF
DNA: TGTGCCAGCAGCGTATCAGGGGAGAGTGGCACAGATACGCAGTATTTT

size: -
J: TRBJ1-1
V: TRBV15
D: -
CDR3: CATSRDPEGDTEAFF
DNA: TGTGCCACCAGCAGAGATCCGGAAGGGGACACTGAAGCTTTCTTT

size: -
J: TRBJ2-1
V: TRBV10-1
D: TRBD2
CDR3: CASSQRTSGSAEQFF
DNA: TGCGCCAGCAGTCAAAGGACTAGCGGGAGTGCTGAGCAGTTCTTC

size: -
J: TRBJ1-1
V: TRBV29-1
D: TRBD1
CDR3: CSVFGTGVTEAFF
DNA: TGCAGCGTTTTCGGGACAGGGGTCACTGAAGCTTTCTTT

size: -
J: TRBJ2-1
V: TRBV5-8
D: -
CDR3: CASSLADRAGVVDEQFF
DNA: TGTGCCAGCAGCTTGGCTGACAGGGCGGGAGTTGTGGATGAGCAGTTCTTC

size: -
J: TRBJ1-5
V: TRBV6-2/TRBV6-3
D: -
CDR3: CASSLDSFSNQPQHF
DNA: TGTGCCAGCAGTTTGGACAGCTTTAGCAATCAGCCCCAGCATTTT